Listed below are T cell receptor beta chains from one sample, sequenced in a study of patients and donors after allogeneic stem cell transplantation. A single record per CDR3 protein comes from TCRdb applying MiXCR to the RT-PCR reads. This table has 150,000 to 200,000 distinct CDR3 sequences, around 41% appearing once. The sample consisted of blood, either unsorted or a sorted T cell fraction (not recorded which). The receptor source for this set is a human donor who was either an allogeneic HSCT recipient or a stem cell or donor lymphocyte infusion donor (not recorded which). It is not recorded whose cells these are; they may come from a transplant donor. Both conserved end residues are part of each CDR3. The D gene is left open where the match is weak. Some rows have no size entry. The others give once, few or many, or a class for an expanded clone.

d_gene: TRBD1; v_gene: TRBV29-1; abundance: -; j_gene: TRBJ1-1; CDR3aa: CSVVPDRETEAFF; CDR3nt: TGCAGCGTTGTCCCGGACAGGGAGACTGAAGCTTTCTTT
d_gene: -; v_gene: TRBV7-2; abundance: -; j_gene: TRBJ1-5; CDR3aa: CASSQSPDENQPQHF; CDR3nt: TGTGCCAGCAGCCAATCCCCGGACGAGAATCAGCCCCAGCATTTT
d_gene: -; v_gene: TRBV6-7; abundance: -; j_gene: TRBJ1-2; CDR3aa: CASTIGQKYNYGYTF; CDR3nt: TGTGCCAGCACCATAGGACAGAAGTATAACTATGGCTACACCTTC
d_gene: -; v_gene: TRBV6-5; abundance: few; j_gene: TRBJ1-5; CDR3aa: CASSYSAARGSQPQHF; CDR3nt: TGTGCCAGCAGTTACTCGGCTGCTAGGGGAAGTCAGCCCCAGCATTTT
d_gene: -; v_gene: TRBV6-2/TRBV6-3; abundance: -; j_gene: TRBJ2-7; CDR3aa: CASSYSIYEQYF; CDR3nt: TGTGCCAGCAGTTACTCAATCTACGAGCAGTACTTC
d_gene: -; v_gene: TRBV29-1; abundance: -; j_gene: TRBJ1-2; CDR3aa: CSALGEAKDYGYTF; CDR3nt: TGCAGCGCCCTTGGGGAGGCGAAGGACTATGGCTACACCTTC
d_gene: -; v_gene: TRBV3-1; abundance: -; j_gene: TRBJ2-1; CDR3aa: CASSQQWIQRNEQFF; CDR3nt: TGTGCCAGCAGCCAACAGTGGATCCAGAGAAATGAGCAGTTCTTC
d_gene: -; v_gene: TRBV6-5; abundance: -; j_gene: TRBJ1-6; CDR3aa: CASSYSHSTVYNSPLHF; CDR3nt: TGTGCCAGCAGTTACTCCCACTCGACAGTGTATAATTCACCCCTCCACTTT
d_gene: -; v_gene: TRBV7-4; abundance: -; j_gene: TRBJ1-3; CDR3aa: CASSWGRFCGNTIYF; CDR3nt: TGTGCCAGCAGCTGGGGACGTTTCTGTGGAAACACCATATATTTT
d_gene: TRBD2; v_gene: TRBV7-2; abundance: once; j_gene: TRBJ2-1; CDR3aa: CASSLGSLAGVGENEQFF; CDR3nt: TGTGCCAGCAGCTTAGGTTCTCTAGCGGGAGTCGGGGAAAATGAGCAGTTCTTC
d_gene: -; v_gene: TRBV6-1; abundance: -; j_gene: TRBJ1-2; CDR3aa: CASSESAPNYGYTF; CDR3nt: TGTGCCAGCAGCGAATCGGCACCTAACTATGGCTACACCTTC
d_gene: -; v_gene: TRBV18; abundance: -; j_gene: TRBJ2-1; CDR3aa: CASSPPFGGTTSNEQFF; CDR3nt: TGTGCCAGCTCACCACCCTTCGGCGGGACAACCTCTAATGAGCAGTTCTTC
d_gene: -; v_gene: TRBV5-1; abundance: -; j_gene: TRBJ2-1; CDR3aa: CASKPTPVQEQFF; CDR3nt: TGCGCCAGCAAACCTACCCCCGTCCAGGAGCAGTTCTTC
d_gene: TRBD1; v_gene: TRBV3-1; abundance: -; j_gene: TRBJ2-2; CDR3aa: CASSLYSGQGAQNGELFF; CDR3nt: TGTGCCAGCAGCCTGTATTCAGGACAGGGGGCACAAAACGGGGAGCTGTTTTTT
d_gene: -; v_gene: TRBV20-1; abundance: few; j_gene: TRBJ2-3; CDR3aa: CSASGSTDTQYF; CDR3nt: TGCAGTGCTAGCGGTAGCACAGATACGCAGTATTTT